The entry below describes one T cell receptor beta chain. Which antigen it targets is not known. Per-base quality was not reported, and no clone a single base away is much larger than it. The CDR3 runs 16 amino acids, cysteine and phenylalanine included. Kept here is only the CDR3 DNA, which spans 48 bases and is read in frame from base 1. In the germline V gene, CDR1 corresponds to SGHRS and CDR2 to YFSETQ. V is cut back by 2 bases and J by 5 bases, with 12 bases in the junction unmatched. The source of the sample is a study of blood T cell repertoires in COVID-19 (dated by TCRdb to 2019 to 2021). At the level of the whole study: Samples from collaborators originated in the United States, Italy and Spain and spanned both the acute and convalescent phases of COVID-19. The material from the prospective study consisted of cDNA or gDNA derived from T cells, B-cell-depleted T cells, or PBMCs. The dataset comprised deeply sampled blood TCRbeta repertoires from subjects exposed to, actively infected with, or recovered from COVID-19. A freely available public database, intended as a resource for researchers studying the immune response to SARS-CoV-2, is where the repertoires were released. The samples were drawn from the first 160 participants of the ongoing ImmuneRACE study and from 950 to 1,500 subjects provided by 6 global collaborators. A de-identified subject ID, COVID-19 status, age in years and sex were almost always included in the sample metadata. HLA class I and class II types, where available, came from metadata supplied by the sample provider rather than from assay-based typing. Summary of the overall study and its limitations: The amount of clinical and demographic metadata varied by source and participant and was provided uncurated.

TCRbeta CDR3 regions were amplified from genomic DNA by means of the immunoSEQ Assay, a bias-controlled multiplex PCR. The study's own analysis went as follows. Within the assay, amplification of reference gene primers was used to estimate how many nucleated cells each sample contained. To quantify the absolute abundance of each unique TCRbeta CDR3 rearrangement, sequence reads were collapsed and filtered. For each sample, productive Simpson clonality was calculated as the square root of Simpson's diversity index over productive rearrangements. TCRdb limited this immuneACCESS table to in-frame rearrangements with V and J called. A share of clones is missing; checked studies link under half to unresolved V genes, and the rest is unexplained. That table gives V, J and clone size, and the DNA gave D and trimming. This sample is represented by around 140,000 clones; 88% of them were singletons. Approximately 2.3% of the sample goes to the ten largest clones.

Each collaborating institution followed its own protocols to collect whole blood in K2EDTA tubes. For TCRbeta analysis, collaborators shipped samples as frozen whole blood, isolated PBMCs, or DNA extracted from either of those sample types. The TCR originated in an older man with active COVID-19. Sample: peripheral blood. The chain is made from TRBV5-1 and TRBJ2-5, and TRBD2 matches 7 of the central bases. The DNA is TGCGCCAGCAGCTTTTTAGTGGGCGGGAGCGAGGAGACCCAGTACTTC. Translated, this is CASSFLVGGSEETQYF.